These 14 T cell receptor beta chains share one sample of origin, sequenced in a study of blood T cell repertoires in COVID-19. Sequencing was performed with immunoSEQ multiplex PCR; in TCRdb, only in-frame clones are kept and a portion is missing. The sample consists of more than 300,000 clones, more than 70% of them appearing once. The material sequenced was PBMCs or T cells enriched from blood (not recorded which). All receptors derive from a middle-aged man in a cohort exposed to, infected with or recovered from COVID-19 (not recorded which).

The CDR3 DNA reads TGTGCCAGTTTTTCGACTAGCGGGAGGGGGTACGAGCAGTACTTC. This sequence encodes CASFSTSGRGYEQYF. The chain couples TRBV28 to TRBJ2-7; 14 bases agree with TRBD2. The germline CDR1 and CDR2 sequences are MDHEN and SYDVKM. This CDR3 spans 15 amino acids. The ends lost 9 bases at V and 4 bases at J; junction bases unmatched: 8.

A single count supports this clone. The rearrangement links TRBV10-1 to TRBJ2-3, with D perhaps TRBD1 (5 bases). The V gene lost 6 bases and the J gene lost 2 bases, with 12 bases spanning the gap. CDR1 and CDR2 (germline): WNHNN, SYGVQD (reference sequence). The CDR3 totals 14 residues. CDR3 region: CASRGRKDTDTQYF. The CDR3 region has the DNA TGCGCCAGCAGGGGGCGGAAAGACACAGATACGCAGTATTTT.

This clone was detected only once. The rearrangement links TRBV2 to TRBJ1-5, with D uncertain. Trimming stripped 4 bases from V and 6 bases from J, with 7 bases between. CDR1 and CDR2 from the germline V gene are SNHLY and FYNNEI. CDR3 length equals 12 residues. The CDR3 here is CASSGEIQPQHF. In DNA form, the CDR3 reads TGTGCCAGCAGTGGAGAGATTCAGCCCCAGCATTTT. Supplemented by reference TRBV2 and TRBJ1-5, the full variable domain reads EPEVTQTPSHQVTQMGQEVILRCVPISNHLYFYWYRQILGQKVEFLVSFYNNEISEKSEIFDDQFSVERPDGSNFTLKIRSTKLEDSAMYFCASSGEIQPQHFGDGTRLSIL.

This clone was recorded only once. The chain combines TRBV27 with TRBJ2-2; 10 positions agree with TRBD1. The V and J ends lost 3 bases and 9 bases, in that order; junction bases with no gene match: 10. The CDR3 runs 16 residues. Germline V lookup: CDR1 MNHEY, CDR2 SMNVEV (reference sequence). The CDR3 loop is CASSLLGTGVFRELFF. DNA for the CDR3: TGTGCCAGCAGTTTGCTCGGGACAGGGGTCTTTCGGGAGCTGTTTTTT.

The chain employs TRBV19 and TRBJ1-1; 9 bases are shared with TRBD1. The V gene end was trimmed by 3 bases and the J gene end by 5 bases; junction bases not matched to a gene: 4. This CDR3 comprises 14 residues. CDR1 and CDR2 from the germline V gene are LNHDA and SQIVND (reference sequence). CDR3 DNA sequence: TGTGCCAGTAGTATCGGGACAGGGAAAACTGAAGCTTTCTTT. This codes for CASSIGTGKTEAFF.

V is TRBV2 and J is TRBJ1-3; D unclear. V dropped 4 bases and J dropped 6 bases, with 4 bases sitting between them. The V gene's germline CDR1 is SNHLY and CDR2 FYNNEI. The CDR3 is made up of 11 amino acids. Here the CDR3 DNA reads TGTGCCAGCAGTGTACTAAACACCATATATTTT. Encoded protein: CASSVLNTIYF.

The rearrangement joins TRBV7-6 to TRBJ2-3, with 10 nucleotides matching TRBD2. Germline V gene data show CDR1 as SGHVS and CDR2 as FNYEAQ. This CDR3 has 15 residues. Trimming took 4 bases from V and 3 from J; bases not matched to a gene: 4. The CDR3 loop is CASSYLAGVTDTQYF. As DNA, the CDR3 is TGTGCCAGCAGCTACCTAGCGGGAGTAACAGATACGCAGTATTTT. Supplemented by reference TRBV7-6 and TRBJ2-3, the full variable domain reads GAGVSQSPRYKVTKRGQDVALRCDPISGHVSLYWYRQALGQGPEFLTYFNYEAQQDKSGLPNDRFSAERPEGSISTLTIQRTEQRDSAMYRCASSYLAGVTDTQYFGPGTRLTVL.

This chain links TRBV3-1 (or the pseudogene TRBV3-2) with TRBJ2-2, with TRBD2 matching 13 bases. CDR3 length: 16 residues. CDR1 and CDR2 from the germline V gene are LGHDT and YNNKEL (reference sequence). V dropped 5 bases and J dropped 6; count of bases not matched to a gene: 6. The CDR3 loop is CASSVGTSGMSGELFF. CDR3 sequence (DNA): TGTGCCAGCAGCGTCGGGACTAGCGGGATGTCCGGGGAGCTGTTTTTT.

This chain connects TRBV21-1 to TRBJ1-5. TRBV21-1 is recorded as a pseudogene. The CDR3 has 13 residues. CDR3 nucleotide sequence: TGTGCCAGCCCCGGGGGGGGCGTTCAGCCCCAGCATTTT. It codes for CASPGGGVQPQHF.

This clone has more than one count but fewer than ten. This chain uses TRBV15 with TRBJ1-1; no definite D call. This CDR3 comprises 14 residues. V dropped 0 bases and J dropped 8 bases, with 13 bases sitting between them. CDR1 and CDR2 (germline): LNHNV, YYDKDF (reference sequence). CDR3 nucleotide sequence: TGTGCCACCAGCAGAGATCAGGCCGAGTTCGAAGCTTTCTTT. Translating gives CATSRDQAEFEAFF.

This chain connects TRBV28 to TRBJ1-5; maybe TRBD1 (5 bases). Germline V lookup: CDR1 MDHEN, CDR2 SYDVKM. The V end was cut by 2 bases, the J end by 12 bases, with 11 bases between. There are 12 residues in the CDR3. The CDR3 spells CASSLGGGHQHF. DNA for the CDR3: TGTGCCAGCAGTTTAGGGGGGGGTCACCAGCATTTT.

The chain carries TRBV2 and TRBJ2-1, with D maybe TRBD2 (6 bases). Germline V gene sequence: CDR1 SNHLY, CDR2 FYNNEI. The CDR3 has 16 residues. Trimming removed 4 bases from V and 4 bases from J, with 17 bases in between. The CDR3 sequence is CASSGRGRAYYNEQFF. In nucleotides, the CDR3 is TGTGCCAGCAGTGGGAGGGGCAGAGCATATTACAATGAGCAGTTCTTC.

This chain links TRBV5-1 with TRBJ1-1, with 9 bases fitting TRBD1. V was clipped by 4 bases and J by 3 bases; unmatched bases: 4. The length of the CDR3 is 14 residues. Germline V lookup: CDR1 SGHRS, CDR2 YFSETQ. CDR3 nucleotide sequence: TGCGCCAGCAGCCCGGGACAGGGCCACACTGAAGCTTTCTTT. It yields the protein CASSPGQGHTEAFF.

This clone was counted a single time. The chain is built from TRBV20-1 and TRBJ1-1; D is uncertain. Trimming shortened V by 3 bases and J by 3 bases, and 14 bases separated the two germline ends. The CDR3 spans 14 residues. Looked up from germline, CDR1 is DFQATT and CDR2 is SNEGSKA (reference sequence). This CDR3 reads CSASNEAFDTEAFF. In nucleotides, the CDR3 is TGCAGTGCTAGTAATGAGGCTTTCGACACTGAAGCTTTCTTT.